This is a list of T cell receptor beta chains from one sample in a study of blood T cells in healthy people across ages. TCRdb reprocessed the 5' RACE reads with MiXCR, giving one entry per CDR3 protein. The table shows about 930,000 distinct CDR3 sequences, with roughly 28% occurring only once. This sample also appeared in a second study, on T cells of mothers and their children.

The source material was blood. These receptors all come from a woman aged 40 to 50 in good health. CDR3s include the opening cysteine and the closing phenylalanine or tryptophan. Fields, in order: J gene, CDR3 length, clone size, D gene, V gene, CDR3 protein, CDR3 DNA. D genes are given only for firm matches. Not every row has a clone size; where given, it reads once, few, many or a size class.

j_gene: TRBJ2-1
len: 13
abundance: few
d_gene: TRBD2
v_gene: TRBV5-1
CDR3aa: CASSLGLAVGQFF
CDR3nt: TGCGCCAGCAGCTTGGGACTAGCAGTGGGGCAGTTCTTC

j_gene: TRBJ1-5
len: 16
abundance: -
d_gene: TRBD1
v_gene: TRBV6-2/TRBV6-3
CDR3aa: CASSYPGTGGNQPQHF
CDR3nt: TGTGCCAGCAGTTACCCGGGGACAGGGGGCAATCAGCCCCAGCATTTT

j_gene: TRBJ2-1
len: 18
abundance: many
d_gene: TRBD2
v_gene: TRBV15
CDR3aa: CATSRDLTSGVSYNEQFF
CDR3nt: TGTGCCACCAGCAGAGATTTGACTAGCGGGGTTTCCTACAATGAGCAGTTCTTC

j_gene: TRBJ2-3
len: 18
abundance: -
d_gene: TRBD2
v_gene: TRBV7-2
CDR3aa: CASSPQSGGGLSTDTQYF
CDR3nt: TGTGCCAGCAGCCCCCAGAGCGGGGGGGGCTTAAGCACAGATACGCAGTATTTT

j_gene: TRBJ2-7
len: 11
abundance: few
d_gene: TRBD1
v_gene: TRBV29-1
CDR3aa: CSVQGFDEQYF
CDR3nt: TGCAGCGTACAGGGGTTCGATGAGCAGTACTTC

j_gene: TRBJ1-5
len: 15
abundance: few
d_gene: -
v_gene: TRBV3-1
CDR3aa: CASSQDLRGDQPQHF
CDR3nt: TGTGCCAGCAGCCAAGATTTAAGGGGCGACCAGCCCCAGCATTTT

j_gene: TRBJ2-7
len: 16
abundance: -
d_gene: -
v_gene: TRBV7-9
CDR3aa: CASSLVGTYFSYEQYF
CDR3nt: TGTGCCAGCAGCTTAGTCGGGACTTACTTTTCCTACGAGCAGTACTTC

j_gene: TRBJ2-1
len: 12
abundance: -
d_gene: -
v_gene: TRBV2
CDR3aa: CASVGTHNEQFF
CDR3nt: TGTGCCAGCGTGGGAACCCACAATGAGCAGTTCTTC

j_gene: TRBJ1-2
len: 14
abundance: -
d_gene: TRBD1
v_gene: TRBV20-1
CDR3aa: CSADRGQNNYGYTF
CDR3nt: TGCAGTGCCGACAGGGGGCAAAATAACTATGGCTACACCTTC

j_gene: TRBJ2-1
len: 15
abundance: -
d_gene: -
v_gene: TRBV14
CDR3aa: CASSQTPSSYNEQFF
CDR3nt: TGTGCCAGCAGCCAAACCCCTAGCTCCTACAATGAGCAGTTCTTC

j_gene: TRBJ2-3
len: 13
abundance: many
d_gene: -
v_gene: TRBV10-3
CDR3aa: CAISAQRADTQYF
CDR3nt: TGTGCCATCAGTGCCCAAAGGGCAGATACGCAGTATTTT

j_gene: TRBJ2-7
len: 13
abundance: many
d_gene: -
v_gene: TRBV7-2
CDR3aa: CASSLTSYYEQYF
CDR3nt: TGTGCCAGCAGCCTAACCTCATACTACGAGCAGTACTTC

j_gene: TRBJ2-1
len: 16
abundance: -
d_gene: TRBD2
v_gene: TRBV11-2
CDR3aa: CASSTQGTSRGREQFF
CDR3nt: TGTGCCAGCAGCACCCAGGGGACTAGTCGAGGGCGTGAGCAGTTCTTC

j_gene: TRBJ1-1
len: 11
abundance: few
d_gene: -
v_gene: TRBV20-1
CDR3aa: CSARMGTEAFF
CDR3nt: TGCAGTGCTCGAATGGGCACTGAAGCTTTCTTT

j_gene: TRBJ2-7
len: 17
abundance: few
d_gene: -
v_gene: TRBV4-1
CDR3aa: CASSQLGRSPSSYEQYF
CDR3nt: TGCGCCAGCAGCCAACTCGGAAGGTCCCCCAGCTCCTACGAGCAGTACTTC

j_gene: TRBJ1-2
len: 15
abundance: -
d_gene: -
v_gene: TRBV6-2/TRBV6-3
CDR3aa: CASSSPDIFNYGYTF
CDR3nt: TGTGCCAGCAGCTCCCCGGACATCTTTAACTATGGCTACACCTTC

j_gene: TRBJ1-1
len: 15
abundance: -
d_gene: -
v_gene: TRBV7-9
CDR3aa: CASSFERGLGTEAFF
CDR3nt: TGTGCCAGCAGCTTTGAGCGGGGGTTGGGAACTGAAGCTTTCTTT

j_gene: TRBJ2-7
len: 14
abundance: many
d_gene: -
v_gene: TRBV5-1
CDR3aa: CASSLGGGPYEQYF
CDR3nt: TGCGCCAGCAGCTTGGGAGGAGGGCCCTACGAGCAGTACTTC

j_gene: TRBJ2-3
len: 16
abundance: many
d_gene: TRBD2
v_gene: TRBV3-1
CDR3aa: CASSQGSGSRSSPQYF
CDR3nt: TGTGCCAGCAGCCAAGGAAGCGGGAGTCGTTCCTCGCCGCAGTATTTT

j_gene: TRBJ2-7
len: 13
abundance: many
d_gene: -
v_gene: TRBV7-2
CDR3aa: CASSFQERGRRYF
CDR3nt: TGTGCCAGCAGCTTCCAGGAGCGTGGTAGGCGGTACTTC

j_gene: TRBJ2-7
len: 13
abundance: many
d_gene: -
v_gene: TRBV6-5
CDR3aa: CASSSLPGSEQYF
CDR3nt: TGTGCCAGCAGTTCTCTCCCAGGGAGCGAGCAGTACTTC

j_gene: TRBJ2-7
len: 15
abundance: many
d_gene: -
v_gene: TRBV27
CDR3aa: CASSLRSGHLYEQYF
CDR3nt: TGTGCCAGCAGTCTAAGGTCGGGACATCTCTACGAGCAGTACTTC

j_gene: TRBJ2-1
len: 18
abundance: -
d_gene: -
v_gene: TRBV7-3
CDR3aa: CASSLNPNPSLWHNEQFF
CDR3nt: TGTGCCAGCAGCTTAAATCCCAACCCCTCTCTATGGCACAATGAGCAGTTCTTC

j_gene: TRBJ2-1
len: 14
abundance: -
d_gene: -
v_gene: TRBV28
CDR3aa: CASSLGVVRNEQFF
CDR3nt: TGTGCCAGCAGCTTAGGGGTAGTCCGAAATGAGCAGTTCTTC

j_gene: TRBJ2-7
len: 15
abundance: few
d_gene: TRBD1
v_gene: TRBV28
CDR3aa: CASSSGTGFSYEQYF
CDR3nt: TGTGCCAGCAGTTCCGGGACAGGGTTCTCCTACGAGCAGTACTTC

j_gene: TRBJ2-5
len: 16
abundance: once
d_gene: TRBD2
v_gene: TRBV7-6
CDR3aa: CACSLASGGPWETQYF
CDR3nt: TGTGCCTGCAGCTTAGCGTCGGGGGGACCCTGGGAGACCCAGTACTTC

j_gene: TRBJ2-4
len: 11
abundance: many
d_gene: -
v_gene: TRBV4-2
CDR3aa: CASSQGLIQYF
CDR3nt: TGTGCCAGCAGCCAAGGACTCATTCAGTACTTC

j_gene: TRBJ1-5
len: 16
abundance: -
d_gene: TRBD1
v_gene: TRBV18
CDR3aa: CASSPQGASSNQPQHF
CDR3nt: TGTGCCAGCTCACCACAGGGGGCCTCAAGCAATCAGCCCCAGCATTTT

j_gene: TRBJ2-1
len: 16
abundance: -
d_gene: TRBD2
v_gene: TRBV9
CDR3aa: CASSATGTSGYNEQFF
CDR3nt: TGTGCCAGCAGCGCAACCGGGACTAGCGGTTACAATGAGCAGTTCTTC